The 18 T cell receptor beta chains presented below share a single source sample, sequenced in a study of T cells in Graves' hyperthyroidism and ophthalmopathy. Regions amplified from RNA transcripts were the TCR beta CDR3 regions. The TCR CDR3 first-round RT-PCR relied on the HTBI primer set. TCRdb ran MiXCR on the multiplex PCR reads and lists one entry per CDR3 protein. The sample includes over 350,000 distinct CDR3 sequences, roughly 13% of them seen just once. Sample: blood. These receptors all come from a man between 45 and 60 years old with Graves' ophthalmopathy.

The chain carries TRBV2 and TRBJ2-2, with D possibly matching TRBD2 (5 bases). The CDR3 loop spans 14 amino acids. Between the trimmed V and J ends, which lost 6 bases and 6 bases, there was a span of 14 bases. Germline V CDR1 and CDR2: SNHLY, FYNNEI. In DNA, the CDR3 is TGTGCCAGCAGACCCGAGGGCGTGGCCGGGGAGCTGTTTTTT. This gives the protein CASRPEGVAGELFF.

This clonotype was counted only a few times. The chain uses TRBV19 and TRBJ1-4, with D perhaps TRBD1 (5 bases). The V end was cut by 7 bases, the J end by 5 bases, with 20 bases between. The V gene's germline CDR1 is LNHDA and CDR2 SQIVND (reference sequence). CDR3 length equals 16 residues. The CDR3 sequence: CASTNHPGRDNEKLFF. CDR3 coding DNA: TGTGCCAGTACCAACCATCCCGGGAGGGACAATGAAAAACTGTTTTTT.

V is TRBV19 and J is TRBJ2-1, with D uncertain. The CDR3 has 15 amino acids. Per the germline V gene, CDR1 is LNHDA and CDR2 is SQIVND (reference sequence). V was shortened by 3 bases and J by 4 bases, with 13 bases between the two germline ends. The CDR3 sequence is CASSIFAGTYNEQFF. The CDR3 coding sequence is TGTGCCAGTAGTATTTTCGCAGGAACTTACAATGAGCAGTTCTTC.

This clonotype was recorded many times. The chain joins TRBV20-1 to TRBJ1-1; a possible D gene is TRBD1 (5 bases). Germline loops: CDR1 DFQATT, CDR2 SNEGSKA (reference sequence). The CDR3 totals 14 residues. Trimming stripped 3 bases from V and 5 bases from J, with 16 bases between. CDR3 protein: CSARPDTRGTEAFF. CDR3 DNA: TGCAGTGCTAGGCCGGACACCCGGGGGACTGAAGCTTTCTTT.

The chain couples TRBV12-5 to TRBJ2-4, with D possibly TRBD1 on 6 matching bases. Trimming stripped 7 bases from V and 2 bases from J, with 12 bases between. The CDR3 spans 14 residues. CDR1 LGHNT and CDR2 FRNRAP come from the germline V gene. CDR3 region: CASAPDSSKNIQYF. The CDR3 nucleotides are TGTGCTAGTGCCCCGGACAGCTCCAAAAACATTCAGTACTTC.

CDR3 DNA: TGTGCCAGCAGTTTATCAGTTCCCGAGCAGTACTTC. As protein: CASSLSVPEQYF. This rearrangement joins TRBV12-3 or TRBV12-4 to TRBJ2-7; D is unresolved. V lost 2 bases and J 6 bases, leaving 8 bases between the germline ends. The CDR3 runs 12 residues.

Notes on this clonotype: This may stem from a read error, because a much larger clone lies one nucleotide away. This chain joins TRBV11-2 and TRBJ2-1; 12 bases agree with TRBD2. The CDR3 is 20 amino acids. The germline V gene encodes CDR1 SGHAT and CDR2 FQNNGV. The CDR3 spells CASSASTTSGRRSSYNEQLF. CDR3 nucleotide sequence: TGTGCCAGCAGCGCCAGCACCACTAGCGGGAGGAGAAGCTCCTACAATGAGCAGCTCTTC.

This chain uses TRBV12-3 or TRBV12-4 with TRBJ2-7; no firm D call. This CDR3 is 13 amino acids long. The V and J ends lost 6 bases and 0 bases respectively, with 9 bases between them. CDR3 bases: TGTGCCAGCAGGATTTCGGGCTCCTACGAGCAGTACTTC. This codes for CASRISGSYEQYF.

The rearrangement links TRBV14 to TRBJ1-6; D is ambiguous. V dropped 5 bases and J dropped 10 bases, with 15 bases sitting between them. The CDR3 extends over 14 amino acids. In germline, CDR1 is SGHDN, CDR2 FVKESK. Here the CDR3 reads CASSWAGDSSPLHF. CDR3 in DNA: TGTGCCAGCAGCTGGGCCGGTGATTCCTCACCCCTCCACTTT.

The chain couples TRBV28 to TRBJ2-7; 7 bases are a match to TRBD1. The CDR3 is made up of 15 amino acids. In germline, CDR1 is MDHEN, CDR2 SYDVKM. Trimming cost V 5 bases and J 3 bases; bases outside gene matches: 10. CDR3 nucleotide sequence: TGTGCCAGCAGTCCTCACCCGGGACAGAGCTACGAGCAGTACTTC. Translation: CASSPHPGQSYEQYF.

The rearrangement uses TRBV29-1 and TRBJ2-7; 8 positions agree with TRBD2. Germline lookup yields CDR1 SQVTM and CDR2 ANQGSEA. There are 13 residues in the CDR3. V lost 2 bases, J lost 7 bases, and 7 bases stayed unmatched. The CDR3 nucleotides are TGCAGCGTTGAATTCGGACTAGCAAGTGAGCAGTACTTC. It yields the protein CSVEFGLASEQYF.

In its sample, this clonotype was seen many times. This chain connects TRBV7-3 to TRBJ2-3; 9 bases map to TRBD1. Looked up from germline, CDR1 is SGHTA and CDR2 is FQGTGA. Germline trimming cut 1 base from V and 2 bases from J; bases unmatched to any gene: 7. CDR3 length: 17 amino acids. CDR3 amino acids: CASSLKFWTGDTDTQYF. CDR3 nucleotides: TGTGCCAGCAGCTTAAAATTTTGGACAGGGGACACAGATACGCAGTATTTT.

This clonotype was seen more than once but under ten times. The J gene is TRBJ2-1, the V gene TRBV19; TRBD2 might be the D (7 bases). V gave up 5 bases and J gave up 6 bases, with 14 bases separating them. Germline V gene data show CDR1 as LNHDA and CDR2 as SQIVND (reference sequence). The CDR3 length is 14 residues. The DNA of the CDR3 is TGTGCCAGTAGTCCCGGAGGGGGGGGCAATGAGCAGTTCTTC. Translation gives CASSPGGGGNEQFF.

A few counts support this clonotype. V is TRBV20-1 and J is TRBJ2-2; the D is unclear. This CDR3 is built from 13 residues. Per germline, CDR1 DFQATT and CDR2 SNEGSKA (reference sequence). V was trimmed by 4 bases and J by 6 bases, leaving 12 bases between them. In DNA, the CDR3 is TGCAGTGCTAAATCCGAGGTAGCCGGGGAGCTGTTTTTT. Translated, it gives CSAKSEVAGELFF.

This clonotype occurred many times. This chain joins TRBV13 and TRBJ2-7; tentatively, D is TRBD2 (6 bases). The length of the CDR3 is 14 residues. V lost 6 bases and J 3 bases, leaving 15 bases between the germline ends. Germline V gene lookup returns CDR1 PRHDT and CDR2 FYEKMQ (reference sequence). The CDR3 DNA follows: TGTGCCAGCAGTTTCTCTCGGGAGTTCTACGAGCAGTACTTC. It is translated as CASSFSREFYEQYF.

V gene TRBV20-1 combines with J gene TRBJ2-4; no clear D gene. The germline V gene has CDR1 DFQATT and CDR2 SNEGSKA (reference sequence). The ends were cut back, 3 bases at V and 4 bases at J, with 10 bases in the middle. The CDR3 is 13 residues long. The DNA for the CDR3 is TGCAGTGCTAGGTCGCAGGCTAAAAACATTCAGTACTTC. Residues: CSARSQAKNIQYF.

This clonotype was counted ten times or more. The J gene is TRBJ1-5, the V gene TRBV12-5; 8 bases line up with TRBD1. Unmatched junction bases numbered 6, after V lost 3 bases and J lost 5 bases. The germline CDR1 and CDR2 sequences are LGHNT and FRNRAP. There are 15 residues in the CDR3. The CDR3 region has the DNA TGTGCTAGTGGTTTCACCGCGGACAGGGATCAGCCCCAGCATTTT. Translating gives CASGFTADRDQPQHF.

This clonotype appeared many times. The chain's CDR3 is CASSQQGGSWNEQFF. The CDR3, as DNA: TGTGCCAGCAGCCAACAGGGGGGGAGTTGGAATGAGCAGTTCTTC. The chain joins TRBV11-2 to TRBJ2-1; a weak D match, TRBD1 (8 bases). The CDR3 consists of 15 residues. The V gene lost 5 bases and the J gene lost 7 bases, with 18 bases spanning the gap. CDR1 SGHAT and CDR2 FQNNGV come from the germline V gene.